These 7 T cell receptor beta chains came from one sample sequenced in a study of T cell repertoires in cytomegalovirus infection. MiXCR, applied by TCRdb to the reads, yields one record per CDR3 protein. The sample includes about 340,000 distinct CDR3 sequences, 25% to 30% seen only once; the top ten take about 19%. These receptors have no identified antigens. This sample comprised cultured PBMCs, obtained from culture after CMV antigen stimulation. These receptors were collected from a human donor in good health (CMV status not recorded). Some clones in this sample may be carry-over from other donors' samples.

This sequence joins TRBV28 and TRBJ2-7; 8 bases line up with TRBD2. The V gene end was trimmed by 8 bases and the J gene end by 7 bases; junction bases not matched to a gene: 19. The germline V gene encodes CDR1 MDHEN and CDR2 SYDVKM. This CDR3 has 16 amino acids. CDR3 amino acids: CASASPGSGRVSEQYF. Written as DNA, the CDR3 is TGTGCCAGCGCCTCCCCGGGGAGCGGGAGAGTGAGTGAGCAGTACTTC.

This chain joins TRBV7-8 and TRBJ2-3; 9 nucleotides match TRBD1. Germline loops: CDR1 SGHVS, CDR2 FQNEAQ. Trimming took 5 bases from V and 3 from J; bases not matched to a gene: 9. The CDR3 contains 16 residues. CDR3 DNA: TGTGCCAGCAGCCGACGGACAGGGGATTGGACAGATACGCAGTATTTT. It specifies CASSRRTGDWTDTQYF.

This clonotype has a count of ten or more. The V and J genes are TRBV7-8 and TRBJ2-5; 8 bases agree with TRBD1. Germline V gene sequence: CDR1 SGHVS, CDR2 FQNEAQ. The CDR3 is 14 amino acids. The J segment lost 5 bases and the V segment lost 5 bases, leaving 7 bases of the junction unmatched. The CDR3 is CASSIRGRAETQYF. CDR3 DNA: TGTGCCAGCAGCATCAGGGGGCGAGCCGAGACCCAGTACTTC.

This clonotype was found a few times. The chain's CDR3 is CSVGDTNQPQHF. The CDR3 region has the DNA TGCAGCGTGGGAGACACCAATCAGCCCCAGCATTTT. This chain connects TRBV20-1 to TRBJ1-5; D not certain. This CDR3 comprises 12 residues. Germline CDR1 and CDR2: DFQATT and SNEGSKA (reference sequence).

This chain links TRBV25-1 with TRBJ2-7; D is tentatively TRBD1 or TRBD2 (5 bases each). Deletions cut 4 bases from V and 7 bases from J, with 11 bases between. CDR3 length equals 12 residues. Germline CDR1 and CDR2: MGHDK and SYGVNS. This chain's CDR3 is CASSVVGREQYF. The DNA for the CDR3 is TGTGCCAGCAGTGTAGTGGGACGGGAGCAGTACTTC.

This clonotype was counted a few times. The V call is TRBV7-2, the J call TRBJ1-2; D gene ambiguous. Trimming stripped 8 bases from V and 1 base from J, with 14 bases between. This CDR3 comprises 14 residues. Germline CDR1 and CDR2: SGHTA and FQGNSA. The chain's CDR3 is CASPLGGNNYGYTF. The CDR3 coding sequence is TGTGCCAGCCCCTTAGGAGGGAATAACTATGGCTACACCTTC. Full variable domain (outside the CDR3, taken from reference TRBV7-2 and TRBJ1-2): GAGVSQSPSNKVTEKGKDVELRCDPISGHTALYWYRQSLGQGLEFLIYFQGNSAPDKSGLPSDRFSAERTGGSVSTLTIQRTQQEDSAVYLCASPLGGNNYGYTFGSGTRLTVV.

This clonotype was counted only a few times. The V call is TRBV18, the J call TRBJ1-1; TRBD1 is a possible D gene (6 bases). Trimming pared 1 base from V and 8 bases from J, leaving 8 bases between. Germline V gene sequence: CDR1 KGHSH, CDR2 LQKENI. CDR3 length equals 12 residues. The CDR3 protein is CASSPLDSEAFF. The CDR3 coding sequence is TGTGCCAGCTCACCACTGGACAGCGAAGCTTTCTTT.